Below, 13 T cell receptor beta chains from the same sample are listed, as sequenced in a study of T cell responses to AZD1222 COVID-19 vaccine. This table comes from immunoSEQ multiplex PCR, and its TCRdb copy is limited to in-frame clones, with some not included. The sample holds roughly 76,000 clones, over 75% seen once. Here the sequenced sample was peripheral blood, taken on day 0 of AZD1222 vaccination. These receptors all stem from an adult in good health.

This clone came up a few times. CDR3 nucleotides: TGTGCCATCAGTGAGTCAACCGAGAACACTGAAGCTTTCTTT. It is translated as CAISESTENTEAFF. This rearrangement joins TRBV10-3 to TRBJ1-1; no firm D call. The CDR3 consists of 14 residues. Looked up from germline, CDR1 is ENHRY and CDR2 is SYGVKD. Trimming shortened V by 0 bases and J by 1 base, and 6 bases separated the two germline ends.

The V and J genes are TRBV6-5 and TRBJ2-1; 14 nucleotides align to TRBD2. V shed 7 bases and J 8 bases; nucleotides not matched to a gene: 7. The CDR3 is 15 residues long. Germline lookup yields CDR1 MNHEY and CDR2 SVGAGI. The CDR3 spells CASTPTSGGAYEQFF. The DNA of the CDR3 is TGTGCCAGCACCCCGACTAGCGGGGGGGCCTATGAGCAGTTCTTC.

The chain couples TRBV6-2 or TRBV6-3 to TRBJ1-3, with D possibly being TRBD1 (6 bases). The CDR3 covers 17 residues. The V gene lost 6 bases and the J gene lost 0 bases, with 18 bases spanning the gap. Germline CDR1 MNHEY, CDR2 SVGEGT. In nucleotides, the CDR3 is TGTGCCAGCAGCCCTACAATTGGACAGTTCTCTGGAAACACCATATATTTT. Protein: CASSPTIGQFSGNTIYF.

The chain uses TRBV29-1 and TRBJ1-1; TRBD1 agrees at 7 bases. The junction had 7 bases not matched to a gene; V was cut back by 6 bases and J by 3 bases. The CDR3 totals 13 residues. CDR1 and CDR2 from the germline V gene are SQVTM and ANQGSEA. The DNA for the CDR3 is TGCAGCGTACGGGACAGAACGGACACTGAAGCTTTCTTT. This sequence encodes CSVRDRTDTEAFF.

The rearrangement joins TRBV5-1 to TRBJ2-1; 7 nucleotides line up with TRBD2. This CDR3 comprises 15 residues. The trim removed 1 base at V and 8 bases at J, leaving 9 bases unmatched. Germline-derived CDR1 and CDR2 are SGHRS and YFSETQ. CDR3 bases: TGCGCCAGCAGCTTGCTTGGGCTGGGGGGGTATGAGCAGTTCTTC. Amino acid sequence: CASSLLGLGGYEQFF.

The CDR3 sequence: CASSSAVARPYEQYF. In nucleotides, the CDR3 is TGTGCCAGCAGTTCTGCAGTAGCGCGACCCTACGAGCAGTACTTC. The chain employs TRBV6-6 and TRBJ2-7; D is perhaps TRBD2 (5 bases). The germline V gene encodes CDR1 MNHNY and CDR2 SVGAGI (reference sequence). The CDR3 extends over 15 amino acids. V lost 4 bases and J lost 2, with 15 bases in between.

This chain uses TRBV2 with TRBJ2-5; maybe TRBD2 (6 bases). In germline, CDR1 is SNHLY, CDR2 FYNNEI. The CDR3 is made up of 14 amino acids. The V end lost 6 bases, the J end lost 4 bases, and 15 bases lay between the germline ends. CDR3 in DNA: TGTGCCAGCAGAGGGACTGGGGTGGGAGAGACCCAGTACTTC. It encodes CASRGTGVGETQYF.

The rearrangement uses TRBV10-2 and TRBJ1-6; D gene ambiguous. V was pared by 8 bases and J by 6 bases, with 14 bases between. The length of the CDR3 is 14 residues. CDR1 and CDR2 (germline): WSHSY, SAAADI. The CDR3 reads CASSRPDGNSPLHF. The CDR3 nucleotides read TGCGCCAGCTCACGACCGGACGGTAATTCACCCCTCCACTTT.

The rearrangement uses TRBV5-6 and TRBJ2-3, with a possible D match to TRBD1 (7 bases). Trimming cost V 4 bases and J 5 bases, with 14 bases left between them. The CDR3 extends over 14 amino acids. CDR1 is SGHDT, CDR2 YYEEEE, per germline. Here the CDR3 reads CASSPRGVEDTQYF. The CDR3 nucleotides are TGTGCCAGCAGCCCCAGGGGGGTGGAAGATACGCAGTATTTT.

V is TRBV5-1 and J is TRBJ1-1, with D uncertain. The germline V and J ends were trimmed by 5 bases and 2 bases, with 16 bases remaining between them. CDR1 SGHRS and CDR2 YFSETQ come from the germline V gene. The CDR3 length is 15 residues. Here the CDR3 DNA reads TGCGCCAGCAGACTCCGGGCAGGAAGTAACACTGAAGCTTTCTTT. Its translation is CASRLRAGSNTEAFF. Based on the CDR3 plus reference TRBV5-1 and TRBJ1-1, the full variable domain is KAGVTQTPRYLIKTRGQQVTLSCSPISGHRSVSWYQQTPGQGLQFLFEYFSETQRNKGNFPGRFSGRQFSNSRSEMNVSTLELGDSALYLCASRLRAGSNTEAFFGQGTRLTVV.

This clone was seen a single time. The rearrangement links TRBV5-5 to TRBJ2-5; a possible D gene is TRBD2 (6 bases). Germline CDR1 reads SGHKS; CDR2 reads YYEKEE (reference sequence). The V end lost 5 bases, the J end lost 0 bases, and 11 bases lay between the germline ends. The CDR3 length is 14 residues. Here the CDR3 DNA reads TGTGCCAGCAGGGAGGGGTCAAACCAAGAGACCCAGTACTTC. Its translation: CASREGSNQETQYF.

The chain links TRBV18 to TRBJ2-7, with 7 bases that match TRBD1. The CDR3 has 15 residues. Unmatched junction bases numbered 5, after V lost 3 bases and J lost 0 bases. Germline V gives CDR1 KGHSH, CDR2 LQKENI. CDR3 bases: TGTGCCAGCTCACCCTATAGACAGGGCTCCTACGAGCAGTACTTC. Translation gives CASSPYRQGSYEQYF.

The chain carries TRBV12-3 or TRBV12-4 and TRBJ2-4; D might be TRBD2 (6 bases). V lost 6 bases and J 9 bases, leaving 15 bases between the germline ends. This CDR3 has 13 amino acids. Here the CDR3 reads CASSPGGYGIQYF. The CDR3 nucleotides are TGTGCCAGCAGCCCCGGGGGATACGGCATTCAGTACTTC.